A single TCR beta chain is shown here with its context. Its matching antigen is unknown. The data were taken from a study of cytomegalovirus exposure and HLA in healthy donors. Study-wide results and caveats: In a later analysis, most CMV-associated TCR beta chains appeared HLA-restricted. The study recorded 150 to 200 TCR beta chains that were cytomegalovirus-associated. TCR sequences were mostly rare, though some public TCRs occurred in many donors.

PCR primers comprised 60 Vbeta and 13 Jbeta primers. The table came from immunoSEQ multiplex PCR; TCRdb's copy has only in-frame clones and leaves some out. Of around 130,000 clones listed, roughly 79% are singletons. The CDR3 loop spans 12 amino acids. Trimming pared 3 bases from V and 0 bases from J, leaving 4 bases between. CDR1 and CDR2 (germline): GTSNPN, SVGIG (reference sequence). The clonotype comes from a man under 40 in good health and CMV-seronegative. The sample comprised PBMCs. The V gene is TRBV30, the J gene TRBJ2-3; D not certain. The CDR3 is CAWRESTDTQYF. The CDR3 DNA reads TGTGCCTGGAGAGAGAGCACAGATACGCAGTATTTT. Variable domain in full (rest from reference TRBV30 and TRBJ2-3): SQTIHQWPATLVQPVGSPLSLECTVEGTSNPNLYWYRQAAGRGLQLLFYSVGIGQISSEVPQNLSASRPQDRQFILSSKKLLLSDSGFYLCAWRESTDTQYFGPGTRLTVL.